A single sample is the source of the 11 T cell receptor beta chains below, sequenced in a study of T cells in Graves' hyperthyroidism and ophthalmopathy. The CDR3 regions of TCR beta were amplified from RNA transcripts. The HTBI set primed first-round TCR CDR3 RT-PCR. TCRdb used MiXCR to reprocess the multiplex PCR reads, holding one entry per CDR3 protein. This sample has 330,000 or so distinct CDR3 sequences, with roughly 19% found just once. The sample consisted of blood. These receptor sequences come from a middle-aged man with Graves' ophthalmopathy.

In the case of this clonotype: A much larger clone lies a single base off, so this may be a read error. The chain is built from TRBV15 and TRBJ1-1, with D perhaps TRBD1 (6 bases). Germline loops: CDR1 LNHNV, CDR2 YYDKDF (reference sequence). The CDR3 covers 12 residues. V lost 5 bases and J lost 5, with 9 bases in between. The CDR3 loop is CATSQGWTEAFF. The CDR3 DNA reads as TGTGCCACCAGCCAGGGGTGGACTGAAGCTTTCTTT.

J is TRBJ2-1 and V is TRBV7-3; 7 nucleotides match TRBD2. Germline V gene lookup returns CDR1 SGHTA and CDR2 FQGTGA. After removal of 0 bases from V and 4 bases from J, the junction contained 3 bases not matched to a gene. This CDR3 comprises 15 residues. DNA for the CDR3: TGTGCCAGCAGCTTAACCCCTAGCGGATACAATGAGCAGTTCTTC. Encoded protein: CASSLTPSGYNEQFF.

DNA for the CDR3: TGTGCCAGCCGAAGAGGGGTCGGCCAGCCCCAGCATTTT. Its protein product is CASRRGVGQPQHF. The chain is built from TRBV12-3 or TRBV12-4 and TRBJ1-5; perhaps TRBD1 as D (5 bases). The V gene lost 8 bases and the J gene lost 7 bases, with 15 bases spanning the gap. The CDR3 length is 13 residues.

The chain recombines TRBV7-9 with TRBJ1-5; D not certain. V was trimmed by 4 bases and J by 2 bases, leaving 12 bases between them. There are 15 residues in the CDR3. Germline V CDR1 and CDR2: SEHNR, FQNEAQ (reference sequence). In DNA form, the CDR3 reads TGTGCCAGCAGCTCGCCGGGAGGAGGCAATCAGCCCCAGCATTTT. This translates into CASSSPGGGNQPQHF.

This clonotype was counted ten times or more. The chain carries TRBV28 and TRBJ1-5; D gene uncertain. The CDR3 spans 15 residues. Germline V gives CDR1 MDHEN, CDR2 SYDVKM. V was cut by 5 bases and J by 0 bases, with 11 bases left in between. The chain's CDR3 is CASSDDTPSNQPQHF. The CDR3 nucleotides read TGTGCCAGCAGTGATGACACCCCTAGCAATCAGCCCCAGCATTTT.

This CDR3 reads CASSYLRDFSGNEQFF. Here the CDR3 DNA reads TGTGCCAGCAGTTATCTCCGGGATTTCTCGGGCAATGAGCAGTTCTTC. This sequence joins TRBV6-5 and TRBJ2-1; a weak D match, TRBD2 (5 bases). Germline assignment: CDR1 MNHEY and CDR2 SVGAGI. V lost 3 bases, J lost 6 bases, and 18 bases lay in between. CDR3 length: 16 amino acids.

The V and J genes are TRBV27 and TRBJ1-1; no firm D call. CDR1 and CDR2 from the germline V gene are MNHEY and SMNVEV (reference sequence). The CDR3 is 13 amino acids. Trimming took off 7 bases at V and 3 bases at J, with 12 bases between the two ends. The chain's CDR3 is CASKPDGDTEAFF. The CDR3 DNA is TGTGCCAGCAAACCAGACGGGGACACTGAAGCTTTCTTT.

This chain links TRBV6-4 with TRBJ2-3; 12 nucleotides match TRBD2. After removal of 6 bases from V and 4 bases from J, the junction contained 5 bases not matched to a gene. The CDR3 loop spans 15 amino acids. Germline V gene lookup returns CDR1 MRHNA and CDR2 SNTAGT. CDR3 region: CASSETSGSSDTQYF. DNA of the CDR3: TGTGCCAGCAGCGAGACTAGCGGGAGCTCAGATACGCAGTATTTT.

This clonotype has at least ten counts. V usage is TRBV5-1 and J usage is TRBJ1-1; the match to TRBD1 covers 8 bases. The junction had 6 bases not matched to a gene; V was cut back by 4 bases and J by 4 bases. Per the germline V gene, CDR1 is SGHRS and CDR2 is YFSETQ. This CDR3 is built from 14 residues. The DNA for the CDR3 is TGCGCCAGCAGCCCGGACAGGGCAATCACTGAAGCTTTCTTT. This encodes CASSPDRAITEAFF.

The table lists this clonotype with many counts. V usage is TRBV5-1 and J usage is TRBJ2-4; the D gene is possibly TRBD2 (5 bases). Germline assignment: CDR1 SGHRS and CDR2 YFSETQ. The CDR3 runs to 13 residues. Between the trimmed V and J ends, which lost 4 bases and 8 bases, there was a span of 13 bases. The CDR3, as DNA: TGCGCCAGCAGCCCCGGTCCCGGGGACATTCAGTACTTC. This sequence encodes CASSPGPGDIQYF. Based on the CDR3 plus reference TRBV5-1 and TRBJ2-4, the full variable domain is KAGVTQTPRYLIKTRGQQVTLSCSPISGHRSVSWYQQTPGQGLQFLFEYFSETQRNKGNFPGRFSGRQFSNSRSEMNVSTLELGDSALYLCASSPGPGDIQYFGAGTRLSVL.

This clonotype showed up many times. The rearrangement links TRBV7-2 to TRBJ2-7; TRBD2 might be the D (6 bases). The V end lost 5 bases, the J end lost 0 bases, and 17 bases lay between the germline ends. Germline CDR1 is SGHTA and CDR2 is FQGNSA. CDR3 length equals 16 residues. The CDR3, as DNA: TGTGCCAGCAGCCCACGAGGAGGGTTTAGCTCCTACGAGCAGTACTTC. This encodes CASSPRGGFSSYEQYF.